One and the same sample provided the 12 T cell receptor beta chains below, sequenced in a study of T cell repertoires in cytomegalovirus infection. MiXCR was run by TCRdb on the reads, yielding one entry per CDR3 protein. The sample holds fewer than 130,000 distinct CDR3 sequences, roughly two fifths seen once. These TCRs are of unknown antigen specificity. Sequencing was performed on CD8+ T cells from cultured PBMCs, taken from culture after CMV antigen stimulation. Receptors originate from a human donor in good health (CMV status not recorded). Some clones in this sample may be carry-over from other donors' samples.

V usage is TRBV2 and J usage is TRBJ2-1, with D possibly TRBD1 on 6 matching bases. V shed 4 bases and J shed 4 bases, with 11 bases lying between them. Germline loops: CDR1 SNHLY, CDR2 FYNNEI. This CDR3 region has 14 residues. The CDR3 sequence is CASSGGQGYNEQFF. CDR3 DNA sequence: TGTGCCAGCAGTGGGGGGCAGGGGTACAATGAGCAGTTCTTC.

This chain connects TRBV2 to TRBJ2-7, with 9 nucleotides matching TRBD2. The V segment lost 8 bases and the J segment 0 bases; nucleotides outside the gene matches: 11. The CDR3 contains 16 residues. Germline loops: CDR1 SNHLY, CDR2 FYNNEI. The CDR3 nucleotides are TGTGCCAGCGTCGGCTTTAGCGGGGGCAGCTCCTACGAGCAGTACTTC. Amino acids: CASVGFSGGSSYEQYF.

The chain joins TRBV9 to TRBJ1-6; D might be TRBD1 (5 bases). The CDR3 runs to 12 residues. The V end was cut by 3 bases, the J end by 10 bases, with 8 bases between. CDR1 and CDR2 (germline): SGDLS, YYNGEE. Written as DNA, the CDR3 is TGTGCCAGCAGCGCGCAGGGCTCACCCCTCCACTTT. Amino acid sequence: CASSAQGSPLHF. The full variable domain, its missing parts supplied by reference TRBV9 and TRBJ1-6, is DSGVTQTPKHLITATGQRVTLRCSPRSGDLSVYWYQQSLDQGLQFLIQYYNGEERAKGNILERFSAQQFPDLHSELNLSSLELGDSALYFCASSAQGSPLHFGNGTRLTVT.

This clonotype occurred a few times. The CDR3 here is CASSIGTGEVNEQFF. In DNA form, the CDR3 reads TGTGCCAGTAGTATCGGGACAGGGGAGGTGAATGAGCAGTTCTTC. V gene TRBV19 combines with J gene TRBJ2-1; 10 bases match TRBD1. From germline, CDR1 is LNHDA and CDR2 SQIVND (reference sequence). The CDR3 has 15 amino acids. The junction had 6 bases not matched to a gene; V was cut back by 3 bases and J by 7 bases.

This clonotype has only a few counts. The V call is TRBV12-3 or TRBV12-4, the J call TRBJ2-1; D perhaps matches TRBD1 (6 bases). The CDR3 is made up of 16 amino acids. The V end was cut by 4 bases, the J end by 4 bases, with 17 bases between. The CDR3 DNA follows: TGTGCCAGCAGTTCCCCCCTGGGGGCGCAGTACAATGAGCAGTTCTTC. Encoded protein: CASSSPLGAQYNEQFF.

This clonotype has only one observation. V gene TRBV5-1 combines with J gene TRBJ2-7; D gene uncertain. The CDR3 consists of 14 residues. Germline assignment: CDR1 SGHRS and CDR2 YFSETQ. V was clipped by 0 bases and J by 3 bases, with 10 bases between them. The CDR3 sequence: CASSLDLPNYEQYF. CDR3 in DNA: TGCGCCAGCAGCTTGGATCTGCCTAACTACGAGCAGTACTTC.

The CDR3 is CASSTDYLWAGTQYF. The CDR3 region has the DNA TGTGCCAGCAGCACCGACTACCTTTGGGCAGGTACGCAGTATTTT. V is TRBV5-5 and J is TRBJ2-3; D is perhaps TRBD2 (5 bases). CDR1 SGHKS and CDR2 YYEKEE come from the germline V gene (reference sequence). This CDR3 region has 15 residues. Between the trimmed V and J ends, which lost 4 bases and 8 bases, there was a span of 20 bases.

This clonotype came up a few times. The chain couples TRBV2 to TRBJ2-2, with TRBD2 as a possible D gene (5 bases). V lost 10 bases and J lost 5, with 14 bases in between. Germline CDR1 is SNHLY and CDR2 is FYNNEI. The CDR3 loop spans 13 amino acids. CDR3 nucleotides: TGTGCCACCTCGACCCCGGGAACCGGGGAGCTGTTTTTT. It specifies CATSTPGTGELFF.

This clonotype showed up many times. The V gene is TRBV11-2, the J gene TRBJ2-3; TRBD2 aligns across 9 bases. Germline CDR1 reads SGHAT; CDR2 reads FQNNGV. The CDR3 spans 15 residues. V gave up 6 bases and J gave up 6 bases; unmatched junction bases: 10. The CDR3 coding sequence is TGTGCCAGCAGTCCCGGGGTAGCGGGGGAGGATACGCAGTATTTT. It yields the protein CASSPGVAGEDTQYF.

This rearrangement joins TRBV5-6 to TRBJ1-5; possible D gene TRBD1, 5 bases. In germline, CDR1 is SGHDT, CDR2 YYEEEE. The CDR3 has 14 amino acids. The ends were cut back, 0 bases at V and 6 bases at J, with 10 bases in the middle. The CDR3 loop is CASSLEGRGQPQHF. DNA for the CDR3: TGTGCCAGCAGCTTGGAAGGGAGGGGTCAGCCCCAGCATTTT.

This clonotype occurred a few times. The V call is TRBV20-1, the J call TRBJ1-5; D uncertain. Germline V CDR1 and CDR2: DFQATT, SNEGSKA (reference sequence). The ends were cut back, 1 base at V and 0 bases at J, with 10 bases in the middle. The CDR3 length is 15 residues. As DNA, the CDR3 is TGCAGTGCTAGAGTCAGGAGTTATAGCAATCAGCCCCAGCATTTT. Its protein product is CSARVRSYSNQPQHF.

This clonotype has ten or more counts. V is TRBV9 and J is TRBJ1-4, with D unresolved. V dropped 3 bases and J dropped 8 bases, with 14 bases sitting between them. Germline CDR1 SGDLS, CDR2 YYNGEE. The CDR3 consists of 14 residues. CDR3: CASSAPGRREKLFF. In DNA form, the CDR3 reads TGTGCCAGCAGCGCCCCCGGGAGACGGGAAAAACTGTTTTTT.